These 32 T cell receptor beta chains share one sample of origin, sequenced in a study of blood T cell repertoires in COVID-19. Libraries were prepared by immunoSEQ multiplex PCR; TCRdb keeps only in-frame clonotypes and omits some of them. The table records a few hundred thousand clones, about 86% of them present only once. Sequenced: PBMCs or T cells enriched from blood (not recorded which). The receptors here all came from a woman between 50 and 59 years old who had recovered from COVID-19.

The chain carries TRBV7-2 and TRBJ1-6; 8 nucleotides match TRBD1. After removal of 5 bases from V and 4 bases from J, the junction contained 7 bases not matched to a gene. The length of the CDR3 is 16 residues. The germline CDR1 and CDR2 sequences are SGHTA and FQGNSA. The CDR3 loop is CASSRTGSHYNSPLHF. Written as DNA, the CDR3 is TGTGCCAGCAGCAGGACAGGGAGCCATTATAATTCACCCCTCCACTTT.

Here the CDR3 reads CSVEVQGRYEQYF. In DNA form, the CDR3 reads TGCAGCGTTGAGGTACAGGGCCGGTACGAGCAGTACTTC. The gene calls are TRBV29-1 and TRBJ2-7; TRBD1 is a possible D gene (6 bases). The CDR3 covers 13 residues. V was clipped by 3 bases and J by 4 bases, with 13 bases between them. Germline lookup yields CDR1 SQVTM and CDR2 ANQGSEA.

The rearrangement joins TRBV28 to TRBJ1-2, with 8 nucleotides matching TRBD1. Germline V gene lookup returns CDR1 MDHEN and CDR2 SYDVKM. The CDR3 is 17 amino acids. Unmatched junction bases numbered 24, after V lost 10 bases and J lost 8 bases. CDR3 sequence reads: CATSREGGGTGMGGYTF. The CDR3 DNA reads as TGTGCCACCAGCCGAGAGGGGGGCGGGACAGGCATGGGAGGCTACACCTTC.

CDR3 loop: CASSLRRGKGYEQYF. The CDR3 nucleotides read TGTGCCAGCAGCTTAAGGCGGGGGAAAGGGTACGAGCAGTACTTC. The V gene is TRBV7-8, the J gene TRBJ2-7; 7 nucleotides line up with TRBD2. Germline V gene lookup returns CDR1 SGHVS and CDR2 FQNEAQ. CDR3 length equals 15 residues. Trimming took 2 bases from V and 4 from J; bases not matched to a gene: 8.

The chain has TRBV5-8 and TRBJ2-5, with D possibly matching TRBD2 (5 bases). Germline loops: CDR1 SGHTS, CDR2 YDEGEE. Trimming cost V 2 bases and J 2 bases, with 16 bases left between them. CDR3 length: 16 residues. Here the CDR3 DNA reads TGTGCCAGCAGCTTCGGACTGGGAAATTCACAAGAGACCCAGTACTTC. Translating it yields CASSFGLGNSQETQYF.

The chain joins TRBV2 to TRBJ2-2; D is ambiguous. This CDR3 has 14 amino acids. The V and J ends lost 4 bases and 5 bases respectively, with 11 bases between them. Germline CDR1 is SNHLY and CDR2 is FYNNEI. The CDR3 spells CASSGGSRTGELFF. The DNA of the CDR3 is TGTGCCAGCAGTGGAGGTAGTAGGACCGGGGAGCTGTTTTTT.

This rearrangement joins TRBV27 to TRBJ1-6; TRBD1 aligns across 9 bases. The CDR3 covers 15 residues. Trimming took 6 bases from V and 8 from J; bases not matched to a gene: 8. Germline loops: CDR1 MNHEY, CDR2 SMNVEV (reference sequence). DNA for the CDR3: TGTGCCAGCAGATACAGGGGGCGGTTAGATTCACCCCTCCACTTT. Protein product: CASRYRGRLDSPLHF.

The rearrangement joins TRBV5-1 to TRBJ2-2, with TRBD1 as a possible D gene (5 bases). The V gene lost 4 bases and the J gene lost 2 bases, with 9 bases spanning the gap. The CDR3 runs to 14 residues. Germline V gives CDR1 SGHRS, CDR2 YFSETQ. For the CDR3, the DNA is TGCGCCAGCAGCCCAGACAGTAACACCGGGGAGCTGTTTTTT. Translation gives CASSPDSNTGELFF.

CDR3 DNA sequence: TGTGCAGGTTCCCAGGGGACTCAGCCCCAGCATTTT. It specifies CAGSQGTQPQHF. The rearrangement joins TRBV28 to TRBJ1-5, with TRBD1 as a possible D gene (6 bases). Germline V gene data show CDR1 as MDHEN and CDR2 as SYDVKM. The CDR3 consists of 12 residues.

The V and J genes are TRBV7-9 and TRBJ1-2; TRBD1 aligns across 9 bases. Trimming at V came to 9 bases and at J to 4 bases, leaving 6 bases not matched to a gene. The length of the CDR3 is 13 residues. Germline V gene sequence: CDR1 SEHNR, CDR2 FQNEAQ (reference sequence). CDR3 in amino acids: CASWDRDSYGYTF. The CDR3 bases are TGTGCCAGTTGGGACAGGGATAGCTATGGCTACACCTTC.

The chain is built from TRBV10-2 and TRBJ1-1, with TRBD1 identical over 7 bases. Losses at the gene ends were 8 bases for V and 4 bases for J; bases not matched to a gene: 7. The CDR3 is 13 residues long. Germline V gene lookup returns CDR1 WSHSY and CDR2 SAAADI. CDR3 amino acids: CASGLGQLTEAFF. CDR3 bases: TGCGCCAGCGGACTGGGACAGCTCACTGAAGCTTTCTTT.

The rearrangement links TRBV29-1 to TRBJ2-4; perhaps TRBD2 as D (6 bases). CDR1 is SQVTM and CDR2 is ANQGSEA in the germline V gene. The ends were cut back, 7 bases at V and 8 bases at J, with 15 bases in the middle. The CDR3 sequence is 12 residues long. The CDR3 loop reads CSAVAVGDIQYF. For the CDR3, the DNA is TGCAGCGCCGTAGCGGTCGGGGACATTCAGTACTTC.

The chain employs TRBV18 and TRBJ2-1, with TRBD1 identical over 7 bases. V trimming: 3 bases; J trimming: 7 bases; junction bases outside the gene matches: 6. This CDR3 contains 14 residues. From germline, CDR1 is KGHSH and CDR2 LQKENI. CDR3 in amino acids: CASSPQRGLNEQFF. In DNA form, the CDR3 reads TGTGCCAGCTCACCGCAGAGGGGGCTTAATGAGCAGTTCTTC.

The chain joins TRBV5-5 to TRBJ1-4; D is undetermined. Germline loops: CDR1 SGHKS, CDR2 YYEKEE (reference sequence). This CDR3 is 16 amino acids long. The germline V and J ends were trimmed by 4 bases and 4 bases, with 17 bases remaining between them. As DNA, the CDR3 is TGTGCCAGCAGCCCTCTGACTTCGCCAAATAATGAAAAACTGTTTTTT. Translation: CASSPLTSPNNEKLFF. The full variable domain, completed using reference TRBV5-5 and TRBJ1-4, is DAGVTQSPTHLIKTRGQQVTLRCSPISGHKSVSWYQQVLGQGPQFIFQYYEKEERGRGNFPDRFSARQFPNYSSELNVNALLLGDSALYLCASSPLTSPNNEKLFFGSGTQLSVL.

The chain employs TRBV5-1 and TRBJ2-6; weak D call: TRBD1 (5 bases). Germline CDR1 SGHRS, CDR2 YFSETQ. The CDR3 consists of 15 residues. Trimming left V 4 bases short and J 0 bases short, with 8 bases between. The CDR3 nucleotides read TGCGCCAGCAGCCCCCAGGGCTCTGGGGCCAACGTCCTGACTTTC. As protein: CASSPQGSGANVLTF.

This sequence joins TRBV5-4 and TRBJ1-1, with 8 bases matching TRBD1. V lost 4 bases to trimming and J lost 5 bases; unmatched junction nucleotides: 7. Germline V gene data show CDR1 as SGHNT and CDR2 as YYREEE (reference sequence). This CDR3 has 14 residues. DNA for the CDR3: TGTGCCAGCAGCAGCACAGGGGGAAGTACTGAAGCTTTCTTT. Residues: CASSSTGGSTEAFF.

The chain employs TRBV27 and TRBJ1-2; 7 bases are shared with TRBD1. Per germline, CDR1 MNHEY and CDR2 SMNVEV (reference sequence). V lost 11 bases and J lost 1; bases outside the gene matches: 10. This CDR3 spans 14 amino acids. For the CDR3, the DNA is TGTGCCGGGAGACAGGGCCCCCTTAACTATGGCTACACCTTC. Protein sequence: CAGRQGPLNYGYTF.

The chain joins TRBV30 to TRBJ1-4; no clear D. This CDR3 spans 17 amino acids. Germline-derived CDR1 and CDR2 are GTSNPN and SVGIG (reference sequence). V dropped 0 bases and J dropped 1 base, with 15 bases sitting between them. The CDR3 bases are TGTGCCTGGAGTGTCGGCGGGAGCCAAAGAACTAATGAAAAACTGTTTTTT. Translating it yields CAWSVGGSQRTNEKLFF.

The rearrangement links TRBV29-1 to TRBJ1-1, with unresolved D. V dropped 2 bases and J dropped 1 base, with 5 bases sitting between them. The CDR3 runs to 12 residues. Per germline, CDR1 SQVTM and CDR2 ANQGSEA. CDR3: CSVELGNTEAFF. CDR3 nucleotide sequence: TGCAGCGTTGAACTCGGGAACACTGAAGCTTTCTTT.

This sequence joins TRBV2 and TRBJ1-1; possibly TRBD1 for D (6 bases). The V end lost 6 bases, the J end lost 2 bases, and 10 bases lay between the germline ends. This CDR3 region has 13 residues. In germline, CDR1 is SNHLY, CDR2 FYNNEI. CDR3 loop: CASSTTGNTEAFF. DNA for the CDR3: TGTGCCAGCAGCACGACAGGAAACACTGAAGCTTTCTTT. The full variable domain, with the rest looked up from reference TRBV2 and TRBJ1-1, is EPEVTQTPSHQVTQMGQEVILRCVPISNHLYFYWYRQILGQKVEFLVSFYNNEISEKSEIFDDQFSVERPDGSNFTLKIRSTKLEDSAMYFCASSTTGNTEAFFGQGTRLTVV.

This clone has more than one count but fewer than ten. The chain combines TRBV5-1 with TRBJ2-7, with D hard to call. This CDR3 has 15 residues. V gave up 1 base and J gave up 5 bases, with 16 bases separating them. Germline loops: CDR1 SGHRS, CDR2 YFSETQ. CDR3 loop: CASSLWRPADHEQYF. The CDR3 DNA follows: TGCGCCAGCAGCTTGTGGAGACCCGCGGATCACGAGCAGTACTTC.

The J gene is TRBJ2-5, the V gene TRBV2; 8 bases match TRBD2. In germline, CDR1 is SNHLY, CDR2 FYNNEI. The CDR3 is made up of 14 amino acids. With 6 bases clipped from V and 1 base from J, the junction kept 4 bases outside the gene matches. The CDR3 here is CASRESGGQETQYF. In nucleotides, the CDR3 is TGTGCCAGCAGAGAGAGCGGGGGCCAAGAGACCCAGTACTTC.

The chain combines TRBV2 with TRBJ2-1; TRBD2 is a possible D gene (6 bases). The CDR3 length is 15 residues. The V end was cut by 6 bases, the J end by 3 bases, with 15 bases between. CDR1 and CDR2 (germline): SNHLY, FYNNEI. The CDR3 coding sequence is TGTGCCAGCAGCTACCGGGACTCGATCTACAATGAGCAGTTCTTC. Its translation: CASSYRDSIYNEQFF.

The genes are TRBV29-1 and TRBJ2-1; 9 bases line up with TRBD1. The CDR3 is made up of 15 amino acids. Germline V CDR1 and CDR2: SQVTM, ANQGSEA. After removal of 1 base from V and 7 bases from J, the junction contained 8 bases not matched to a gene. The CDR3 here is CSVEGDRVVLNEQFF. As DNA, the CDR3 is TGCAGCGTTGAAGGGGACAGGGTAGTTTTGAATGAGCAGTTCTTC.

The genes are TRBV19 and TRBJ1-1, with D possibly matching TRBD1 (5 bases). CDR1 and CDR2 (germline): LNHDA, SQIVND (reference sequence). The CDR3 covers 14 residues. V was shortened by 3 bases and J by 2 bases, with 10 bases between the two germline ends. The CDR3 reads CASSIRTRNTEAFF. The CDR3 coding sequence is TGTGCCAGTAGTATCCGGACACGTAACACTGAAGCTTTCTTT.

The chain combines TRBV6-2 or TRBV6-3 with TRBJ2-7; 11 positions match TRBD2. The CDR3 extends over 15 amino acids. Germline CDR1 is MNHEY and CDR2 is SVGEGT. V shed 2 bases, J shed 2 bases, and the junction held 2 bases outside the gene matches. CDR3 loop: CASSYPSGGTYEQYF. In nucleotides, the CDR3 is TGTGCCAGCAGTTACCCTAGCGGGGGGACCTACGAGCAGTACTTC.

This CDR3 is CSVRTDYMNTEAFF. In nucleotides, the CDR3 is TGCAGCGTTCGGACAGACTATATGAACACTGAAGCTTTCTTT. The rearrangement joins TRBV29-1 to TRBJ1-1; tentatively, D is TRBD1 (6 bases). V was clipped by 5 bases and J by 0 bases, with 13 bases between them. Germline V gene data show CDR1 as SQVTM and CDR2 as ANQGSEA. The CDR3 loop spans 14 amino acids.

Here the CDR3 DNA reads TGTGCCAGCAGTGAAGTCGGGACATCAAGGGGGCAGTACTTC. It encodes CASSEVGTSRGQYF. The chain recombines TRBV6-1 with TRBJ2-7; a weak D match, TRBD1 (6 bases). Trimming took 1 base from V and 9 from J, leaving 16 bases between them. Germline CDR1 and CDR2: MNHNS and SASEGT. The CDR3 spans 14 residues.

This clone was seen ten or more times. The V call is TRBV6-1, the J call TRBJ1-5; weak D call: TRBD1 (5 bases). V was trimmed by 2 bases and J by 2 bases, leaving 13 bases between them. Germline V gene data show CDR1 as MNHNS and CDR2 as SASEGT. The CDR3 runs to 16 residues. CDR3 DNA sequence: TGTGCCAGCAGTGAAATTTCCGGGGGGGGCAATCAGCCCCAGCATTTT. Its protein is CASSEISGGGNQPQHF.

V usage is TRBV5-1 and J usage is TRBJ2-3, with D perhaps TRBD2 (7 bases). Per the germline V gene, CDR1 is SGHRS and CDR2 is YFSETQ. Trimming removed 4 bases at V and 2 bases at J, with 17 bases between. This CDR3 has 16 amino acids. The CDR3 here is CASSTGGRGYTDTQYF. The CDR3 coding sequence is TGCGCCAGCAGCACGGGGGGCAGGGGATACACAGATACGCAGTATTTT.

This chain connects TRBV4-1 to TRBJ2-7; no definite D call. The V gene lost 2 bases and the J gene lost 3 bases, with 8 bases spanning the gap. There are 13 residues in the CDR3. Germline CDR1 and CDR2: MGHRA and YSYEKL. CDR3 region: CASSQNSNYEQYF. CDR3 coding DNA: TGCGCCAGCAGCCAAAACTCTAACTACGAGCAGTACTTC.

This chain uses TRBV4-3 with TRBJ2-1; unclear D gene. Germline assignment: CDR1 LGHNA and CDR2 YSLEER. The CDR3 is 16 amino acids. V dropped 0 bases and J dropped 0 bases, with 9 bases sitting between them. The CDR3 spells CASSQDPVGSYNEQFF. As DNA, the CDR3 is TGCGCCAGCAGCCAAGATCCGGTTGGCTCCTACAATGAGCAGTTCTTC.